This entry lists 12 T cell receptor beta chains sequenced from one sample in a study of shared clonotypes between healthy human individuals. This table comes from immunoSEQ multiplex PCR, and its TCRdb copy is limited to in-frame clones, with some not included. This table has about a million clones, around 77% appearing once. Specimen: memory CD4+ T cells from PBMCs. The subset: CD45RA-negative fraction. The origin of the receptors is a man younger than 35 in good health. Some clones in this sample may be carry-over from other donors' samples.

CDR3 nucleotide sequence: TGTGCCAGCAGCCTACAGGACGGCGGGGGTTCGCCCCAGCATTTT. It yields the protein CASSLQDGGGSPQHF. The V and J genes are TRBV4-2 and TRBJ1-5; D might be TRBD1 (5 bases). This CDR3 has 15 amino acids. The V end was cut by 4 bases, the J end by 9 bases, with 19 bases between. Germline V CDR1 and CDR2: LGHNA, YNFKEQ.

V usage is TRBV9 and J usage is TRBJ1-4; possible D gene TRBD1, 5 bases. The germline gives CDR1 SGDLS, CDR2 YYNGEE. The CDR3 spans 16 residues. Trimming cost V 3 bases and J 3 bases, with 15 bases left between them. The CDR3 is CASSARRDLANEKLFF. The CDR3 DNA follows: TGTGCCAGCAGCGCCCGCAGGGACCTAGCTAATGAAAAACTGTTTTTT.

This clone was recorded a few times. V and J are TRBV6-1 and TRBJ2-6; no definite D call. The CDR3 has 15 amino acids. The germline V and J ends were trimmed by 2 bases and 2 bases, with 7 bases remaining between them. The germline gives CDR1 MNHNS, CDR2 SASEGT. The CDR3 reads CASSENRAGANVLTF. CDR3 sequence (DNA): TGTGCCAGCAGTGAAAACCGGGCTGGGGCCAACGTCCTGACTTTC.

Here the CDR3 DNA reads TGTGCCAGCAGCTTTTGGGGCAGGAGCAATCAGCCCCAGCATTTT. The encoded protein is CASSFWGRSNQPQHF. This chain joins TRBV4-2 and TRBJ1-5, with D perhaps matching TRBD1 (5 bases). Germline V gives CDR1 LGHNA, CDR2 YNFKEQ. Trimming removed 5 bases at V and 1 base at J, with 12 bases between. The CDR3 has 15 amino acids.

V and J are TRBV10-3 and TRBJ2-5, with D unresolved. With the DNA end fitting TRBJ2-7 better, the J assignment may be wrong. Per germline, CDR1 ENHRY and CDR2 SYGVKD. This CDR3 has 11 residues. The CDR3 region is CASVGYYEQYF. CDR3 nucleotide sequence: TGTGCCTCGGTTGGCTACTACGAGCAGTACTTC.

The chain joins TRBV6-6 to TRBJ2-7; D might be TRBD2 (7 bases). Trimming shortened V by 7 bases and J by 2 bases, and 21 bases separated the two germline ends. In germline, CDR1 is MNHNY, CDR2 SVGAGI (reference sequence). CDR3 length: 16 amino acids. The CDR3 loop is CASTTGMGRGAYEQYF. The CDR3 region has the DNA TGTGCCAGCACTACCGGGATGGGGAGGGGGGCCTACGAGCAGTACTTC.

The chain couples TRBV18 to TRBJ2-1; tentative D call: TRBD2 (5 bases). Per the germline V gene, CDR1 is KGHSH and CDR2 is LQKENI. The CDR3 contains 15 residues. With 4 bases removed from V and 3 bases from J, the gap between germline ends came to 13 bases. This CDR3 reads CASSRADSSYNEQFF. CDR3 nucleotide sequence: TGTGCCAGCTCACGGGCGGACTCCAGCTACAATGAGCAGTTCTTC.

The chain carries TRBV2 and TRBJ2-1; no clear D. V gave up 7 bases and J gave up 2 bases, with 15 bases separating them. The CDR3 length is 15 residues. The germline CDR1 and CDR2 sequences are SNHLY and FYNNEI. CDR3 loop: CASKVAQLPYNEQFF. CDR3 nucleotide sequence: TGTGCCAGCAAGGTGGCCCAGCTGCCCTACAATGAGCAGTTCTTC.

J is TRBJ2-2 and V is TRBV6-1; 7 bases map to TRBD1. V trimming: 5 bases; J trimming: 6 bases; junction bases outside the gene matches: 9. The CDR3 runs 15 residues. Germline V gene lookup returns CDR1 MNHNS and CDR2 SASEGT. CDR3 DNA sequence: TGTGCCAGCAGTCCGGGACAGACAATATCCGGGGAGCTGTTTTTT. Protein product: CASSPGQTISGELFF.

The CDR3 sequence: CASSMGQGDYGYTF. The CDR3 nucleotides are TGTGCCAGTAGTATGGGACAGGGGGACTATGGCTACACCTTC. The chain recombines TRBV19 with TRBJ1-2; 11 bases match TRBD1. This CDR3 is 14 amino acids long. J gave up 3 bases and V 3 bases, and 0 bases lay outside the gene matches. Germline V gene data show CDR1 as LNHDA and CDR2 as SQIVND (reference sequence).

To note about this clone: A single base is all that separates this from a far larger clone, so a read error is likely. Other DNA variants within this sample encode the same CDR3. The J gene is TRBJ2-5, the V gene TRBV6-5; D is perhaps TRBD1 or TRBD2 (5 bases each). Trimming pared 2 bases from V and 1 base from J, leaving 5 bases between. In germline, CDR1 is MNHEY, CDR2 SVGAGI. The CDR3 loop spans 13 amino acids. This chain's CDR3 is CASSYGGQETQYF. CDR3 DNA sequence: TGTGCCAGCAGTTACGGGGGCCAAGAGACCCAGTACTTC.

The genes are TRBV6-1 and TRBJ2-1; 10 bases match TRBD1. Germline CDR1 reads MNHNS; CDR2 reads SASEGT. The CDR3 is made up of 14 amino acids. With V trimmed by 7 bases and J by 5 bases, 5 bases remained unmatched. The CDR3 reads CASKFGTGDNEQFF. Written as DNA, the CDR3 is TGTGCCAGCAAATTCGGGACAGGGGACAATGAGCAGTTCTTC.